This TCR beta chain stems from a study of OX40 agonist ivuxolimab in advanced cancers. Study-wide results and limits: Expanded clones were, on average, more numerous in CD8+ T cells than in CD4+. At 0.1 to 3.0 mg/kg and by week 6, CD4+ and CD8+ T cells in the blood had expanded clonally. Patients with a partial response at 0.1-3.0 mg/kg had among the lowest clonal expansion.

With regard to this clone: Its antigen is not identified.

Looked up from germline, CDR1 is GTSNPN and CDR2 is SVGIG (reference sequence). V dropped 5 bases and J dropped 1; count of bases not matched to a gene: 7. The CDR3 has 15 amino acids. Here immunoSEQ multiplex PCR was the method, and the copy in TCRdb shows in-frame clones only, minus some. The table includes about 72,000 clones, roughly 88% detected once. The receptor comes from an adult with an advanced solid tumor such as melanoma, head and neck, liver or kidney cancer. V usage is TRBV30 and J usage is TRBJ2-3, with 9 bases aligning to TRBD1. This specimen consisted of CD4+ or CD8+ T cells sorted from blood, obtained in a trial of the OX40 agonist ivuxolimab. The CDR3: CAWGTGSWGTDTQYF. As DNA, the CDR3 is TGTGCCTGGGGGACAGGGTCCTGGGGCACAGATACGCAGTATTTT.